The sequence of this T cell receptor (beta chain) was determined in a study of response to subunit inactivated influenza vaccine. The germline gives CDR1 MNHNS, CDR2 SASEGT. This CDR3 region has 16 residues. J gave up 1 base and V 1 base, and 6 bases lay outside the gene matches. TCRdb reprocessed the RT-PCR reads with MiXCR, giving one entry per CDR3 protein. Of roughly 500,000 distinct CDR3 sequences in the sample, 16% were seen once. The sequence derives from a man between 50 and 70 years old who received an inactivated influenza vaccine. The chain has TRBV6-1 and TRBJ2-5, with 7 bases that match TRBD1. This specimen was CD4+ T cells sorted from PBMCs, taken around 25 months after vaccination. The CDR3 sequence is CASSEVGQLAQETQYF. The CDR3 DNA follows: TGTGCCAGCAGTGAAGTGGGACAGCTAGCCCAAGAGACCCAGTACTTC.